Shown below are 27 T cell receptor beta chains from a single sample sequenced in a study of blood T cell repertoires in COVID-19. Produced via immunoSEQ multiplex PCR; TCRdb's table is partial and in-frame only. The profile shows roughly 28,000 clones, roughly 89% of them singletons. Material for sequencing was peripheral blood. All receptors derive from a human donor with acute or convalescent COVID-19. The donor label of this sample is uncertain.

V is TRBV6-2 or TRBV6-3 and J is TRBJ2-7; possibly TRBD1 for D (5 bases). V dropped 2 bases and J dropped 3 bases, with 8 bases sitting between them. In germline, CDR1 is MNHEY, CDR2 SVGEGT. This CDR3 spans 13 amino acids. The CDR3 reads CASSYTTGYEQYF. CDR3 DNA sequence: TGTGCCAGCAGTTACACTACAGGCTACGAGCAGTACTTC.

The rearrangement links TRBV11-2 to TRBJ2-5, with D uncertain. Germline CDR1 is SGHAT and CDR2 is FQNNGV. The V and J ends lost 4 bases and 3 bases respectively, with 6 bases between them. The CDR3 totals 12 residues. The chain's CDR3 is CASSSLEETQYF. The CDR3 DNA is TGTGCCAGCAGCTCCCTAGAAGAGACCCAGTACTTC.

V usage is TRBV7-9 and J usage is TRBJ2-5, with D hard to call. With 2 bases removed from V and 4 bases from J, the gap between germline ends came to 11 bases. The germline gives CDR1 SEHNR, CDR2 FQNEAQ (reference sequence). This CDR3 comprises 14 residues. CDR3 sequence (DNA): TGTGCCAGCAGCTTACAAGAGGTTATAGAGACCCAGTACTTC. The encoded protein is CASSLQEVIETQYF.

The count of this clone is one. The V gene is TRBV19, the J gene TRBJ2-2; possible D gene TRBD1, 6 bases. V gave up 6 bases and J gave up 4 bases, with 18 bases separating them. Germline V gene lookup returns CDR1 LNHDA and CDR2 SQIVND (reference sequence). The CDR3 runs to 16 residues. CDR3 loop: CASRSDRRAITGELFF. CDR3 DNA: TGTGCCAGTAGATCGGACAGAAGGGCGATCACCGGGGAGCTGTTTTTT.

This rearrangement joins TRBV5-1 to TRBJ2-3, with D possibly matching TRBD2 (6 bases). The CDR3 covers 15 residues. CDR1 is SGHRS, CDR2 YFSETQ, per germline. Trimming stripped 7 bases from V and 1 base from J, with 16 bases between. CDR3 loop: CASSFGGGGTDTQYF. CDR3 coding DNA: TGCGCCAGCTCCTTTGGGGGAGGAGGCACAGATACGCAGTATTTT. Variable domain in full (rest from reference TRBV5-1 and TRBJ2-3): KAGVTQTPRYLIKTRGQQVTLSCSPISGHRSVSWYQQTPGQGLQFLFEYFSETQRNKGNFPGRFSGRQFSNSRSEMNVSTLELGDSALYLCASSFGGGGTDTQYFGPGTRLTVL.

This clone was recorded once. CDR3 region: CASSQDSLAGGDTQYF. The DNA of the CDR3 is TGCGCCAGCAGCCAAGATTCGCTAGCGGGAGGAGATACGCAGTATTTT. The rearrangement links TRBV4-1 to TRBJ2-3; 11 positions agree with TRBD2. The CDR3 totals 16 residues. The V gene's germline CDR1 is MGHRA and CDR2 YSYEKL. Trimming cost V 0 bases and J 5 bases; bases outside gene matches: 4.

This chain joins TRBV14 and TRBJ2-7, with D unresolved. The V and J ends lost 0 bases and 9 bases respectively, with 12 bases between them. Germline V gene lookup returns CDR1 SGHDN and CDR2 FVKESK. The CDR3 runs to 13 residues. CDR3 loop: CASSQDPEYLQYF. CDR3 nucleotide sequence: TGTGCCAGCAGCCAAGACCCCGAATACTTGCAGTACTTC. The complete variable domain, with remaining parts taken from reference TRBV14 and TRBJ2-7, reads EAGVTQFPSHSVIEKGQTVTLRCDPISGHDNLYWYRRVMGKEIKFLLHFVKESKQDESGMPNNRFLAERTGGTYSTLKVQPAELEDSGVYFCASSQDPEYLQYFGPGTRLTVT.

CDR3 loop: CAWTSAYSYEQYF. The CDR3, as DNA: TGTGCCTGGACTAGCGCCTACTCCTACGAGCAGTACTTC. The chain employs TRBV30 and TRBJ2-7; D possibly corresponds to TRBD2 (6 bases). This CDR3 contains 13 residues. Trimming pared 4 bases from V and 0 bases from J, leaving 10 bases between. The germline V gene has CDR1 GTSNPN and CDR2 SVGIG (reference sequence).

The V gene is TRBV24-1, the J gene TRBJ2-5, with D maybe TRBD1 (6 bases). Trimming took off 12 bases at V and 4 bases at J, with 17 bases between the two ends. The CDR3 spans 13 residues. CDR1 is KGHDR and CDR2 is SFDVKD in the germline V gene. CDR3 nucleotides: TGTGCCTCGGGCGCAGGGGCGGGAGAGACCCAGTACTTC. This codes for CASGAGAGETQYF.

The chain carries TRBV25-1 and TRBJ1-3; tentatively, D is TRBD1 (6 bases). The CDR3 totals 14 residues. Germline values: CDR1 MGHDK, CDR2 SYGVNS. Deletions cut 3 bases from V and 4 bases from J, with 10 bases between. CDR3 sequence (DNA): TGTGCCAGCAGTGAGGCAGGGACAGGAAACACCATATATTTT. Translation gives CASSEAGTGNTIYF.

The chain carries TRBV27 and TRBJ2-3; 10 bases align to TRBD2. The CDR3 runs 15 residues. The V gene end was trimmed by 4 bases and the J gene end by 6 bases; junction bases not matched to a gene: 7. CDR1 and CDR2 from the germline V gene are MNHEY and SMNVEV (reference sequence). As DNA, the CDR3 is TGTGCCAGCAGTTATCTAGCGGGAGTATCCGATACGCAGTATTTT. Its translation: CASSYLAGVSDTQYF.

V gene TRBV10-3 combines with J gene TRBJ2-5, with 7 bases matching TRBD1. The CDR3 sequence is 14 residues long. Germline trimming cut 0 bases from V and 4 bases from J; bases unmatched to any gene: 2. The germline gives CDR1 ENHRY, CDR2 SYGVKD. The CDR3 DNA reads TGTGCCATCAGTGAGTCTAGGGGGCCAGAGACCCAGTACTTC. It translates to CAISESRGPETQYF.

CDR3 bases: TGTGCCAGCAGTTACTCGCGGGACAGGAATGAAAAACTGTTTTTT. Residues: CASSYSRDRNEKLFF. V usage is TRBV6-5 and J usage is TRBJ1-4; 8 nucleotides agree with TRBD1. Germline values: CDR1 MNHEY, CDR2 SVGAGI. The CDR3 covers 15 residues. Trimming removed 0 bases from V and 5 bases from J; junction bases left unmatched: 2.

In this sample, this clone turned up once. The chain combines TRBV19 with TRBJ1-5; no firm D call. The V end lost 5 bases, the J end lost 9 bases, and 11 bases lay between the germline ends. The CDR3 is 12 amino acids. The germline CDR1 and CDR2 sequences are LNHDA and SQIVND (reference sequence). The CDR3 spells CASSLHPGPQHF. The CDR3 DNA is TGTGCCAGTAGTCTCCACCCGGGGCCCCAGCATTTT.

The chain combines TRBV18 with TRBJ2-5, with TRBD1 matching 8 bases. V gave up 5 bases and J gave up 4 bases; unmatched junction bases: 6. There are 14 residues in the CDR3. Germline V gene sequence: CDR1 KGHSH, CDR2 LQKENI. CDR3: CASSDRGGGETQYF. The CDR3 region has the DNA TGTGCCAGCTCAGACAGGGGAGGTGGAGAGACCCAGTACTTC.

The J gene is TRBJ1-2, the V gene TRBV7-2; D unresolved. The CDR3 runs to 14 residues. Germline-derived CDR1 and CDR2 are SGHTA and FQGNSA. V lost 5 bases and J 6 bases, leaving 16 bases between the germline ends. The CDR3 DNA reads as TGTGCCAGCAGCCTTACGGGAACAGTTGATGGCTACACCTTC. Amino acid sequence: CASSLTGTVDGYTF.

V gene TRBV11-2 combines with J gene TRBJ2-3; D may be TRBD2 (5 bases). This CDR3 is built from 18 residues. Trimming pared 1 base from V and 1 base from J, leaving 18 bases between. Per the germline V gene, CDR1 is SGHAT and CDR2 is FQNNGV. Here the CDR3 DNA reads TGTGCCAGCAGCTTAGTCGACAAATGGACTCCGGGCACAGATACGCAGTATTTT. It translates to CASSLVDKWTPGTDTQYF.

The chain links TRBV7-9 to TRBJ1-5; D is possibly TRBD1 (5 bases). The germline V and J ends were trimmed by 1 base and 5 bases, with 12 bases remaining between them. CDR1 is SEHNR, CDR2 FQNEAQ, per germline (reference sequence). The CDR3 has 15 residues. The chain's CDR3 is CASSLDGGVHQPQHF. The CDR3 nucleotides are TGTGCCAGCAGCTTAGATGGGGGGGTGCATCAGCCCCAGCATTTT.

This chain connects TRBV6-5 to TRBJ1-2, with 7 positions matching TRBD1. The CDR3 consists of 13 residues. Germline V gene lookup returns CDR1 MNHEY and CDR2 SVGAGI. With V trimmed by 6 bases and J by 6 bases, 7 bases remained unmatched. The CDR3: CASSRQGFNGYTF. Written as DNA, the CDR3 is TGTGCCAGCAGCAGACAGGGTTTTAATGGCTACACCTTC.

This chain uses TRBV30 with TRBJ2-5; weak D call: TRBD1 (6 bases). V lost 2 bases and J 5 bases, leaving 12 bases between the germline ends. The CDR3 extends over 13 amino acids. CDR1 is GTSNPN and CDR2 is SVGIG in the germline V gene (reference sequence). The CDR3 DNA follows: TGTGCCTGGAGTAAGGACAGCGAGGAGACCCAGTACTTC. This sequence encodes CAWSKDSEETQYF. Drawing the rest from reference TRBV30 and TRBJ2-5, the complete variable domain is SQTIHQWPATLVQPVGSPLSLECTVEGTSNPNLYWYRQAAGRGLQLLFYSVGIGQISSEVPQNLSASRPQDRQFILSSKKLLLSDSGFYLCAWSKDSEETQYFGPGTRLLVL.

The rearrangement uses TRBV7-2 and TRBJ2-2, with 9 bases matching TRBD2. The CDR3 sequence is 16 residues long. The junction had 4 bases not matched to a gene; V was cut back by 1 base and J by 4 bases. Germline values: CDR1 SGHTA, CDR2 FQGNSA. The CDR3: CASSLVLAGSTGELFF. CDR3 nucleotide sequence: TGTGCCAGCAGCTTAGTTCTAGCGGGGAGCACCGGGGAGCTGTTTTTT.

The gene calls are TRBV4-2 and TRBJ2-6, with a possible D match to TRBD2 (6 bases). Germline CDR1 and CDR2: LGHNA and YNFKEQ. With 5 bases removed from V and 0 bases from J, the gap between germline ends came to 11 bases. The CDR3 has 16 amino acids. The CDR3, as DNA: TGTGCCAGCAGCTTAGCGGCCCGCTCTGGGGCCAACGTCCTGACTTTC. Translating gives CASSLAARSGANVLTF.

The genes are TRBV7-6 and TRBJ2-2; 8 positions match TRBD2. CDR1 is SGHVS, CDR2 FNYEAQ, per germline. This CDR3 is 15 amino acids long. Trimming at V came to 4 bases and at J to 6 bases, leaving 7 bases not matched to a gene. The CDR3 nucleotides read TGTGCCAGCAGCTCGGGGGGGCTTGTCGCCGGGGAGCTGTTTTTT. This gives the protein CASSSGGLVAGELFF.

The V gene is TRBV11-2, the J gene TRBJ2-7; weak D call: TRBD2 (6 bases). The V gene's germline CDR1 is SGHAT and CDR2 FQNNGV. This CDR3 spans 13 amino acids. V was trimmed by 4 bases and J by 3 bases, leaving 10 bases between them. In nucleotides, the CDR3 is TGTGCCAGCAGCTCGCGGGATCACTACGAGCAGTACTTC. It translates to CASSSRDHYEQYF.

The chain is built from TRBV6-5 and TRBJ1-2, with 7 bases identical to TRBD1. The CDR3 extends over 12 amino acids. Trimming took 8 bases from V and 8 from J; bases not matched to a gene: 8. Germline CDR1 reads MNHEY; CDR2 reads SVGAGI. CDR3 coding DNA: TGTGCCAGCGTAGGACAGGTCGAGGGCTACACCTTC. Protein: CASVGQVEGYTF.

This chain connects TRBV2 to TRBJ2-7, with D possibly matching TRBD2 (7 bases). Germline V gene sequence: CDR1 SNHLY, CDR2 FYNNEI. The CDR3 covers 15 residues. Trimming took off 7 bases at V and 6 bases at J, with 22 bases between the two ends. CDR3 sequence: CASTPVGGASGEQYF. CDR3 DNA sequence: TGTGCCAGCACTCCCGTGGGGGGGGCATCGGGCGAGCAGTACTTC. The complete variable domain, with remaining parts taken from reference TRBV2 and TRBJ2-7, reads EPEVTQTPSHQVTQMGQEVILRCVPISNHLYFYWYRQILGQKVEFLVSFYNNEISEKSEIFDDQFSVERPDGSNFTLKIRSTKLEDSAMYFCASTPVGGASGEQYFGPGTRLTVT.

The chain links TRBV7-9 to TRBJ2-3, with TRBD1 matching over 7 bases. The CDR3 has 15 amino acids. The germline V gene encodes CDR1 SEHNR and CDR2 FQNEAQ (reference sequence). V gave up 8 bases and J gave up 2 bases; unmatched junction bases: 10. CDR3 nucleotide sequence: TGTGCCAGCCATCCTGACAGGGTGAACACAGATACGCAGTATTTT. It codes for CASHPDRVNTDTQYF.